A selection of T cell receptor beta chains follows, all from one sample in a study of naive and memory T cell subsets. TCRdb re-analysed the UMI-ligation and nested PCR reads in MiXCR, keeping a single row per CDR3 protein. This repertoire shows about 30,000 distinct CDR3 sequences, about 6.2% found once; its top ten account for 3.1%. This specimen was skin, taken from a tuberculin skin test site. The receptor source for this set is an adult in good health. CDR3s include the opening cysteine and the closing phenylalanine or tryptophan. The D gene is left open where the match is weak. The size field is filled for only some rows; it gives once, few, many or a size class.

j_call | clone_size | v_call | d_call | cdr3_nt | cdr3_aa
TRBJ1-2 | - | TRBV6-1 | TRBD1 | TGTGCCAGCAGTGAGCGGGCCGACAGGGGTAGCTACACCTTC | CASSERADRGSYTF
TRBJ2-7 | few | TRBV27 | TRBD1 | TGTGCCAGCAGTTTCAGGGGGTCCCACGAGCAGTACTTC | CASSFRGSHEQYF
TRBJ1-1 | many | TRBV5-1 | TRBD1 | TGCGCCAGCTCCAGGGGGGTGGTAGCTGAAGCTTTCTTT | CASSRGVVAEAFF
TRBJ2-7 | many | TRBV7-9 | - | TGTGCCAGCAGCCCCATACCGGACCGATACTACGAGCAGTACTTC | CASSPIPDRYYEQYF
TRBJ1-2 | many | TRBV20-1 | - | TGCAGTGCAGCCCCGGGCAGCCCTGGCTATGGCTACACCTTC | CSAAPGSPGYGYTF
TRBJ1-4 | - | TRBV12-3/TRBV12-4 | - | TGTGCCAGCAGTCGGCGAGCAGGTGAAAAACTGTTTTTT | CASSRRAGEKLFF
TRBJ1-1 | few | TRBV19 | TRBD1 | TGTGCCAGTAGTACTTTCTGGGACAGGGGGCATAGCACTGAAGCTTTCTTT | CASSTFWDRGHSTEAFF
TRBJ1-5 | many | TRBV25-1 | - | TGTGCCAGCGGTGCAGGGTACGGCAATCAGCCCCAGCATTTT | CASGAGYGNQPQHF
TRBJ1-6 | - | TRBV4-2 | - | TGTGCCAGCAGCCAAGTGGGAAGAAGGGGAGGAAATTCACCCCTCCACTTT | CASSQVGRRGGNSPLHF
TRBJ2-7 | many | TRBV5-1 | - | TGCGCCAGCAGCACGGGACTTAGCTCCTACGAGCAGTACTTC | CASSTGLSSYEQYF
TRBJ2-4 | many | TRBV7-2 | TRBD1 | TGTGCCAGCAGCCCGACAGGGGCCAAAAACATTCAGTACTTC | CASSPTGAKNIQYF
TRBJ2-3 | many | TRBV7-9 | TRBD2 | TGTGCCAGCAGCTTCCCCAGAGAGACTAGCGGGTCCGGAGATACGCAGTATTTT | CASSFPRETSGSGDTQYF
TRBJ1-5 | many | TRBV14 | - | TGTGCCAGCAGCCAAGAAGGGCCGGGTCAGCCCCAGCATTTT | CASSQEGPGQPQHF
TRBJ1-3 | many | TRBV14 | - | TGTGCCAGCAGCCAAGATCGGCCACTGAAGCGGAACACCATATATTTT | CASSQDRPLKRNTIYF
TRBJ2-2 | many | TRBV20-1 | - | TGCAGTGCTAGGTGGGGGCAGAACACCGGGGAGCTGTTTTTT | CSARWGQNTGELFF
TRBJ2-5 | many | TRBV5-5 | TRBD2 | TGTGCCAGCAGCTTATACGGGACTAGCGGCTTAGAGACCCAGTACTTC | CASSLYGTSGLETQYF
TRBJ2-7 | - | TRBV27 | - | TGTGCCAGCAGTTTATACCCCCTGAGGGTTGGAGGGAACGAGCAGTACTTC | CASSLYPLRVGGNEQYF
TRBJ2-1 | few | TRBV7-7 | TRBD2 | TGTGCCAGCAGCCGAGGACTAGCGGCCAATGAGCAGTTCTTC | CASSRGLAANEQFF
TRBJ2-5 | many | TRBV7-9 | TRBD2 | TGTGCCAGCAGCTTAGCGCGCGCTAGCGGGGGGCCCAAACAAGAGACCCAGTACTTC | CASSLARASGGPKQETQYF
TRBJ2-1 | - | TRBV11-2 | - | TGTGCCAGCAGCTTAGATAGCCAGGAGACGGGCAATGAGCAGTTCTTC | CASSLDSQETGNEQFF
TRBJ2-1 | few | TRBV20-1 | TRBD2 | TGCAGTGCTAGATCTAGAGGCGGGGGGGCTTATGAGCAGTTCTTC | CSARSRGGGAYEQFF
TRBJ1-1 | few | TRBV12-3/TRBV12-4 | - | TGTGCCTGGGGGGGGACGGTGAACACTGAAGCTTTCTTT | CAWGGTVNTEAFF
TRBJ2-5 | many | TRBV2 | - | TGTGCCAGCACGGGGGAGACCGAAGAGACCCAGTACTTC | CASTGETEETQYF
TRBJ2-3 | many | TRBV12-3/TRBV12-4 | TRBD2 | TGTGCCAGCAGTTCCGCTAGCGGATACACAGATACGCAGTATTTT | CASSSASGYTDTQYF
TRBJ1-1 | - | TRBV20-1 | - | TGCAGTGCCAAGGCGATCACTGAAGCTTTCTTT | CSAKAITEAFF
TRBJ1-2 | - | TRBV6-5 | - | TGTGCCATCAGAGCTCCAATAGGCTTATTTAACTATGGCTACACCTTC | CAIRAPIGLFNYGYTF
TRBJ1-5 | - | TRBV5-1 | - | TGCGCCAGCAGCCCAGACTATAGCAATCAGCCCCAGCATTTT | CASSPDYSNQPQHF
TRBJ2-1 | many | TRBV5-1 | - | TGCGCCAGCAGCCCCTGGACTCCCAGCTCCTACAATGAGCAGTTCTTC | CASSPWTPSSYNEQFF
TRBJ2-1 | many | TRBV20-1 | - | TGCAGTGCTAGAGACCTCGCGTTTACGGGCCGGAATGAGCAGTTCTTC | CSARDLAFTGRNEQFF
TRBJ2-2 | many | TRBV5-1 | TRBD1 | TGCGCCAGCAGCTTGGGACAGGGGAACACCGGGGAGCTGTTTTTT | CASSLGQGNTGELFF
TRBJ2-4 | many | TRBV6-6 | - | TGTGCCAGCAGCCTTCAAACACCAGGGGTAGCCAAAAACATTCAGTACTTC | CASSLQTPGVAKNIQYF
TRBJ2-3 | many | TRBV20-1 | TRBD1 | TGCAGTGCTAGGGGGACAGGGGCAGTAGATACGCAGTATTTT | CSARGTGAVDTQYF
TRBJ2-3 | many | TRBV19 | - | TGTGCCAGTAGTAAGCAACAGAGCAGCACAGATACGCAGTATTTT | CASSKQQSSTDTQYF
TRBJ1-2 | few | TRBV5-4 | - | TGTGCCAGCAGCTTGGCTGAGACAGCTAACTATGGCTACACCTTC | CASSLAETANYGYTF
TRBJ2-1 | many | TRBV20-1 | - | TGCAGTGCCAGCAAGGCCGCCTACAATGAGCAGTTCTTC | CSASKAAYNEQFF